The rows below give T cell receptor beta chains drawn from one sample of a study of vaccination effects on CD4 cells after COVID-19. Here immunoSEQ multiplex PCR was the method, and the copy in TCRdb shows in-frame clones only, minus some. The table shows about 20,000 clones, with roughly 72% occurring only once. No antigen has been assigned to these receptors. The sequences come from CD4+ T cells from PBMCs cultured with HCoV-NL63 spike peptides, collected before COVID-19 vaccination. The source is a human donor who received a COVID-19 vaccine. CDR3s include the opening cysteine and the closing phenylalanine or tryptophan. The D gene is left open where the match is weak. Clone size is given for some rows only: seen once, a few or many times, or a class if the clone is expanded.

d_gene,len,v_gene,abundance,j_gene,CDR3aa,CDR3nt
TRBD1,14,TRBV6-5,.,TRBJ2-2,CASNRDRGSGELFF,TGTGCCAGCAACCGGGACAGGGGATCCGGGGAGCTGTTTTTT
.,20,TRBV21-1,.,TRBJ1-5,CASSKVKVDRGLGGNQPQHF,TGTGCCAGCAGCAAAGTTAAGGTGGACAGGGGGTTGGGGGGCAATCAGCCCCAGCATTTT
TRBD1,14,TRBV3-1/TRBV3-2,once,TRBJ1-6,CASRGTGDNSPLHF,TGTGCCAGCAGGGGGACAGGGGATAATTCACCCCTCCACTTT
.,16,TRBV9,.,TRBJ1-4,CASSPRGGGLGEKLFF,TGTGCCAGCAGCCCCCGGGGTGGGGGTTTGGGAGAAAAACTGTTTTTT
.,16,TRBV5-1,.,TRBJ1-2,CASSLGSGDGSYGYTF,TGCGCCAGCAGCTTGGGGTCAGGCGATGGATCCTATGGCTACACCTTC
TRBD1,15,TRBV5-4,.,TRBJ2-1,CASSGTGGAYNEQFF,TGTGCCAGCAGCGGGACAGGGGGCGCCTACAATGAGCAGTTCTTC
TRBD1,14,TRBV6-1,.,TRBJ2-4,CASTRDRAKNIQYF,TGTGCCAGCACTAGGGACAGGGCCAAAAACATTCAGTACTTC
.,11,TRBV10-3,.,TRBJ2-5,CAISEGETQYF,TGTGCCATCAGTGAAGGTGAGACCCAGTACTTC
.,18,TRBV5-1,.,TRBJ1-4,CASSPGRLGPLSNEKLFF,TGCGCCAGCAGCCCGGGAAGACTTGGGCCCTTATCTAATGAAAAACTGTTTTTT
.,14,TRBV21-1,.,TRBJ2-7,CASSKVYGDYEQYF,TGTGCCAGCAGCAAAGTGTACGGGGATTACGAGCAGTACTTC
TRBD2,16,TRBV10-3,.,TRBJ2-1,CAISTQAGGNYNEQFF,TGTGCCATCAGTACCCAAGCGGGAGGAAACTACAATGAGCAGTTCTTC
TRBD1,12,TRBV20-1,few,TRBJ1-2,CSASMDRQGYTF,TGCAGTGCTAGTATGGACAGGCAAGGCTACACCTTC
.,15,TRBV6-1,.,TRBJ1-2,CASSDPPGRPYGYTF,TGTGCCAGCAGTGACCCACCGGGACGGCCGTATGGCTACACCTTC
.,14,TRBV4-2,.,TRBJ1-1,CASSQDPGNTEAFF,TGTGCCAGCAGCCAAGATCCGGGGAACACTGAAGCTTTCTTT
TRBD2,14,TRBV5-8,medium-sized,TRBJ2-1,CASSHLAGRGEQFF,TGTGCCAGCAGCCATCTAGCGGGGCGTGGTGAGCAGTTCTTC
.,15,TRBV7-9,.,TRBJ2-2,CASSIQGLDTGELFF,TGTGCCAGCAGCATTCAGGGGTTGGACACCGGGGAGCTGTTTTTT
TRBD2,16,TRBV27,few,TRBJ2-3,CASSRKRTSGTDTQYF,TGTGCCAGCAGTCGTAAAAGGACTAGCGGCACAGATACGCAGTATTTT
.,16,TRBV5-1,.,TRBJ2-5,CASSLGVDHLQETQYF,TGCGCCAGCAGCTTGGGGGTGGATCACCTCCAAGAGACCCAGTACTTC
TRBD1,14,TRBV18,.,TRBJ1-1,CASSPGQGSTEAFF,TGTGCCAGCTCACCGGGACAGGGTTCGACTGAAGCTTTCTTT
.,13,TRBV19,.,TRBJ1-1,CASWRGDEGEAFF,TGTGCCAGTTGGCGGGGTGACGAGGGTGAAGCTTTCTTT
TRBD2,15,TRBV9,.,TRBJ2-3,CASSGPGGTTDTQYF,TGTGCCAGCAGCGGTCCGGGGGGTACCACAGATACGCAGTATTTT
.,12,TRBV4-1,.,TRBJ1-4,CASSPGDEKLFF,TGCGCCAGCAGCCCAGGCGATGAAAAACTGTTTTTT
TRBD1,17,TRBV3-1/TRBV3-2,.,TRBJ1-4,CASSQVSRGTGGEKLFF,TGTGCCAGCAGCCAAGTTAGCAGGGGGACAGGTGGTGAAAAACTGTTTTTT
.,14,TRBV10-2,few,TRBJ2-1,CASIFTSQSVEQFF,TGCGCCAGCATCTTTACTAGCCAATCTGTTGAGCAGTTCTTC
.,12,TRBV11-2,.,TRBJ2-3,CASSATTYTQYF,TGTGCCAGCAGCGCTACGACATATACGCAGTATTTT
TRBD2,12,TRBV10-3,once,TRBJ2-1,CPIEPGGHEQFF,TGTCCGATCGAACCGGGGGGGCATGAGCAGTTCTTC